Reported below is one T cell receptor (beta chain). The source of the sample is a study of blood T cell repertoires in COVID-19. Across the whole study: Specimens from acute and convalescent COVID-19 originated in the United States, Italy and Spain. In each case, the material was cDNA or gDNA derived from T cells, B-cell-depleted T cells, or PBMCs.

In the study's own analysis: How many nucleated cells were present was estimated from reference gene primer amplification. Here immunoSEQ multiplex PCR was the method, and the copy in TCRdb shows in-frame clones only, minus some. That table furnishes V, J and clone size, whereas the DNA furnished D and trimming. The profile shows about 100,000 clones, around 87% of them singletons. Losses at the gene ends were 1 base for V and 2 bases for J; bases not matched to a gene: 3. The CDR3 extends over 15 amino acids. Germline-derived CDR1 and CDR2 are SGHRS and YFSETQ. The chain joins TRBV5-1 to TRBJ1-2; 9 bases line up with TRBD1. This receptor was identified in a woman in her twenties or thirties with acute or convalescent COVID-19. The sample comprised peripheral blood. The CDR3 DNA reads as TGCGCCAGCAGCTTGATGGGGACAGGGAACTATGGCTACACCTTC. Its translation is CASSLMGTGNYGYTF.